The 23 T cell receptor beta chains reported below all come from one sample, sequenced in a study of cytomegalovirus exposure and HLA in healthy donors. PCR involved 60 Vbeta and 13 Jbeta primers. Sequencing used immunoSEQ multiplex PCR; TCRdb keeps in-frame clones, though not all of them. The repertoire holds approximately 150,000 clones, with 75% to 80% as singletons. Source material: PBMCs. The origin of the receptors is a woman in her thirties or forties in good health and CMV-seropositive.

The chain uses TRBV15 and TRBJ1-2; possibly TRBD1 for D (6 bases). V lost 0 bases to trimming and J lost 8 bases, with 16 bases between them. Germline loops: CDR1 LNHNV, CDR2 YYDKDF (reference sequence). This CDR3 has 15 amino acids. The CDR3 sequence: CATSRDRSAGVGYTF. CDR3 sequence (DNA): TGTGCCACCAGCAGAGATCGATCGGCAGGGGTCGGCTACACCTTC. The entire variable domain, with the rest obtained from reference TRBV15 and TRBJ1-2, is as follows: DAMVIQNPRYQVTQFGKPVTLSCSQTLNHNVMYWYQQKSSQAPKLLFHYYDKDFNNEADTPDNFQSRRPNTSFCFLDIRSPGLGDTAMYLCATSRDRSAGVGYTFGSGTRLTVV.

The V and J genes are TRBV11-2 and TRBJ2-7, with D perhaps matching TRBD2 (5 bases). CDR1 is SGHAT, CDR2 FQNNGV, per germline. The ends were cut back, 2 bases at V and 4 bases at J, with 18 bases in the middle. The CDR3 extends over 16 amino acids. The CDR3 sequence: CASSLSLLGDTYEQYF. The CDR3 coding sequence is TGTGCCAGCAGCTTAAGTCTCTTGGGAGATACGTACGAGCAGTACTTC. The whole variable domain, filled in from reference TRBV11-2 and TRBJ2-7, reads EAGVAQSPRYKIIEKRQSVAFWCNPISGHATLYWYQQILGQGPKLLIQFQNNGVVDDSQLPKDRFSAERLKGVDSTLKIQPAKLEDSAVYLCASSLSLLGDTYEQYFGPGTRLTVT.

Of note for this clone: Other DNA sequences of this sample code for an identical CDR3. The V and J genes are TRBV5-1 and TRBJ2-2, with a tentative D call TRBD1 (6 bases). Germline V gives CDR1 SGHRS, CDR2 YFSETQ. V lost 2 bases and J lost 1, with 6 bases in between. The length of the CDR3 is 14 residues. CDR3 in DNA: TGCGCCAGCAGCTTACAGGGGAACACCGGGGAGCTGTTTTTT. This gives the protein CASSLQGNTGELFF.

The CDR3 nucleotides read TGTGCCAGCAGCCAAGTACTAGCGGGAGAGGGCGGGGAGCTGTTTTTT. Protein product: CASSQVLAGEGGELFF. The chain employs TRBV4-2 and TRBJ2-2; 11 nucleotides match TRBD2. V was clipped by 1 base and J by 7 bases; unmatched bases: 5. CDR3 length: 16 residues. CDR1 LGHNA and CDR2 YNFKEQ come from the germline V gene.

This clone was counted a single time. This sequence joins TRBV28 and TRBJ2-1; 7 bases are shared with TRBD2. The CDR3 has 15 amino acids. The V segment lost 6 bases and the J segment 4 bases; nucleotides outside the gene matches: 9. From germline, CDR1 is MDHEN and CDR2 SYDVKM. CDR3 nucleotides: TGTGCCAGCAGAGGCGGGAGTAGTCGTTACAATGAGCAGTTCTTC. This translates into CASRGGSSRYNEQFF. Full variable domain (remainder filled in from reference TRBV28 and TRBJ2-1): DVKVTQSSRYLVKRTGEKVFLECVQDMDHENMFWYRQDPGLGLRLIYFSYDVKMKEKGDIPEGYSVSREKKERFSLILESASTNQTSMYLCASRGGSSRYNEQFFGPGTRLTVL.

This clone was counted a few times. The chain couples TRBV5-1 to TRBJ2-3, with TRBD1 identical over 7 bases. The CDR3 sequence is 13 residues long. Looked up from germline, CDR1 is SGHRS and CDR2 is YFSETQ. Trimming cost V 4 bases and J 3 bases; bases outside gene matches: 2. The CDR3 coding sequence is TGCGCCAGCAGCCAGACAGGGACAGATACGCAGTATTTT. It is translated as CASSQTGTDTQYF.

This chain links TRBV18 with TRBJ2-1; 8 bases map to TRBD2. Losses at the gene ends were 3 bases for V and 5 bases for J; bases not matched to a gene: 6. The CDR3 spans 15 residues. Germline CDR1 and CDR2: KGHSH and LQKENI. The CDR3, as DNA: TGTGCCAGCTCACCGGGGACTAGGGGGGACAATGAGCAGTTCTTC. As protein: CASSPGTRGDNEQFF.

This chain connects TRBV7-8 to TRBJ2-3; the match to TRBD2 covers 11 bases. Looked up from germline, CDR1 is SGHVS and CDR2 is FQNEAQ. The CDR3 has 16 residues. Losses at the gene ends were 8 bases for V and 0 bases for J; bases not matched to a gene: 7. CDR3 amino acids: CASQKLAGVSTDTQYF. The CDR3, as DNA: TGTGCCAGCCAGAAACTAGCGGGGGTTAGCACAGATACGCAGTATTTT. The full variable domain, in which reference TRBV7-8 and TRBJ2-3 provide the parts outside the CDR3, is GAGVSQSPRYKVAKRGQDVALRCDPISGHVSLFWYQQALGQGPEFLTYFQNEAQLDKSGLPSDRFFAERPEGSVSTLKIQRTQQEDSAVYLCASQKLAGVSTDTQYFGPGTRLTVL.

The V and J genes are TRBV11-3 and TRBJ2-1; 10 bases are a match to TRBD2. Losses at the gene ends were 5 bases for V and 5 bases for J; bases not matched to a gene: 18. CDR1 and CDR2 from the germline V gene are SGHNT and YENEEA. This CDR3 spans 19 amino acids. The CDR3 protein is CASSLILAGEAPGDNEQFF. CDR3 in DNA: TGTGCCAGCAGCCTAATCCTAGCGGGAGAGGCCCCGGGCGACAATGAGCAGTTCTTC.

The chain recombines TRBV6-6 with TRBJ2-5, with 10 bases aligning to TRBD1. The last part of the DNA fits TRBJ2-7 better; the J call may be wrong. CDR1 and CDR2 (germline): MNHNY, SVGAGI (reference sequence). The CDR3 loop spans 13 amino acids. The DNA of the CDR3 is TGTGCCAGCAGGGACAGGGGGTTGGACGAGCAGTACTTC. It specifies CASRDRGLDEQYF.

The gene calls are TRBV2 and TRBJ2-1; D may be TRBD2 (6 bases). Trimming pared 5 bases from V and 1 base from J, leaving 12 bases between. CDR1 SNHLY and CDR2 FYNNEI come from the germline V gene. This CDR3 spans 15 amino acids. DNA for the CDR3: TGTGCCAGCAGTACGGGGACTCCTTCCTACAATGAGCAGTTCTTC. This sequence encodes CASSTGTPSYNEQFF.

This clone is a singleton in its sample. CDR3 region: CASSQEVGSGNYNEQFF. CDR3 DNA sequence: TGCGCCAGCAGCCAAGAAGTTGGTAGCGGAAACTACAATGAGCAGTTCTTC. V usage is TRBV4-1 and J usage is TRBJ2-1; the D gene is possibly TRBD2 (6 bases). The germline gives CDR1 MGHRA, CDR2 YSYEKL. The CDR3 covers 17 residues. Trimming took off 0 bases at V and 3 bases at J, with 15 bases between the two ends.

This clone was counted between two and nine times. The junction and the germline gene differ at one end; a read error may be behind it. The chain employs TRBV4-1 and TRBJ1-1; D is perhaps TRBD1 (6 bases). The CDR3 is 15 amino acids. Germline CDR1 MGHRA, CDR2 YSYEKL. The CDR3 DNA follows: TGTGCCAGCAGCCAAGAAGAGGGGGTCTACACTGAAGCTTTCTTT. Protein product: CASSQEEGVYTEAFF.

In DNA, the CDR3 is TGTGCCAGCAGCTACTATGGACAGGGCGGAGGTACGCAGTATTTT. Protein product: CASSYYGQGGGTQYF. The chain links TRBV7-9 to TRBJ2-3; TRBD1 agrees at 8 bases. Losses at the gene ends were 4 bases for V and 8 bases for J; bases not matched to a gene: 11. The CDR3 contains 15 residues. Germline CDR1 SEHNR, CDR2 FQNEAQ (reference sequence).

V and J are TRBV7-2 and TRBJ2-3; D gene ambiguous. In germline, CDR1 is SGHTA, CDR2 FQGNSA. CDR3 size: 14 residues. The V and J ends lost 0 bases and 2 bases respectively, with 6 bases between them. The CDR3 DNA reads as TGTGCCAGCAGCTTAGCTCGGGTCACAGATACGCAGTATTTT. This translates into CASSLARVTDTQYF.

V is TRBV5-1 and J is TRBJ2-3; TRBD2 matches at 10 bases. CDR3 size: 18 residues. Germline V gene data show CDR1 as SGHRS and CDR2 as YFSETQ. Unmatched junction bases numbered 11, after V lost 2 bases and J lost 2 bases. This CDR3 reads CASSFRLAGEHYTDTQYF. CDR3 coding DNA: TGCGCCAGCAGCTTCAGGCTAGCGGGAGAACATTACACAGATACGCAGTATTTT.

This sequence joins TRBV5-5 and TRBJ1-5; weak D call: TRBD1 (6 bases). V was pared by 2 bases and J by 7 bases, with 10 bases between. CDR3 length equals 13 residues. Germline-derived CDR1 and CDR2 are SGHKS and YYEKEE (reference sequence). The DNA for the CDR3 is TGTGCCAGCAGCTTACAGGGCTACCAGCCCCAGCATTTT. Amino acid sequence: CASSLQGYQPQHF.

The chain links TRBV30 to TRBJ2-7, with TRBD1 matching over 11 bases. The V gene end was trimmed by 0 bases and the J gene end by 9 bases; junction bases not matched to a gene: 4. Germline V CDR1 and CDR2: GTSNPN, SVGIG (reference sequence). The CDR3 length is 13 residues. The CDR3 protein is CAWSVGDRGTQYF. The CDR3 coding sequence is TGTGCCTGGAGTGTTGGGGACAGGGGGACGCAGTACTTC.

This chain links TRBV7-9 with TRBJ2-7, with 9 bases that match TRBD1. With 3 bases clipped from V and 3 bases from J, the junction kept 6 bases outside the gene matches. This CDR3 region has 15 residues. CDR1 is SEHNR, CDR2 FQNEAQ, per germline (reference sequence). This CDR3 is CASSFWDRDSYEQYF. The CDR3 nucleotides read TGTGCCAGCAGCTTTTGGGACAGGGATAGCTACGAGCAGTACTTC.

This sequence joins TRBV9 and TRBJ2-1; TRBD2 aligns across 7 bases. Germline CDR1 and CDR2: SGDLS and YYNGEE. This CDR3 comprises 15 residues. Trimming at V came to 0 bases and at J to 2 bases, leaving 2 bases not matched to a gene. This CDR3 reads CASSVAGGPYNEQFF. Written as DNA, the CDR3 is TGTGCCAGCAGCGTAGCGGGAGGACCCTACAATGAGCAGTTCTTC.

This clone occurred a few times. The chain's CDR3 is CASTGGGGGQPQHF. The CDR3 bases are TGTGCCAGTACGGGAGGGGGTGGAGGCCAGCCCCAGCATTTT. V usage is TRBV19 and J usage is TRBJ1-5; a weak D match, TRBD1 (6 bases). This CDR3 is 14 amino acids long. V was cut by 7 bases and J by 7 bases, with 17 bases left in between. Per the germline V gene, CDR1 is LNHDA and CDR2 is SQIVND (reference sequence).

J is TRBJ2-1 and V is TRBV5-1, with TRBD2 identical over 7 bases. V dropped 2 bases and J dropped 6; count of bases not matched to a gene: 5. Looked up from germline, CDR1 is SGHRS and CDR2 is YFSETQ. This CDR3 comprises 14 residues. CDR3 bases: TGCGCCAGCAGCTTACAGCGGGGTGGCAATGAGCAGTTCTTC. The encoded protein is CASSLQRGGNEQFF.

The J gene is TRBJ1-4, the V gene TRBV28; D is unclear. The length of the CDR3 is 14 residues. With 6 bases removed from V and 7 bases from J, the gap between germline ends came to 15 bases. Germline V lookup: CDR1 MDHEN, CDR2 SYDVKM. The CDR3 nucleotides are TGTGCCAGCAGACCCCCCGGGGAGGTTGAAAAACTGTTTTTT. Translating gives CASRPPGEVEKLFF.